This T cell receptor beta chain is drawn from a study of T cell responses to AZD1222 COVID-19 vaccine. Findings and caveats of the study: Dominant CD4 TCR responses targeted spike regions 160-218 and 743-854.

Repertoires were generated with immunoSEQ multiplex PCR, while TCRdb's copy carries only in-frame clones and drops some. The sample gives 150,000 or so clones, roughly 90% of which show up once; about 5% is in the top ten. Concerning this clone itself: Its antigen is not known.

This CDR3 spans 14 amino acids. V dropped 0 bases and J dropped 2 bases, with 9 bases sitting between them. Looked up from germline, CDR1 is SGHRS and CDR2 is YFSETQ. This receptor was identified in an adult in good health. This material consisted of peripheral blood, taken on day 0 of AZD1222 vaccination. V usage is TRBV5-1 and J usage is TRBJ2-7; unclear D gene. The CDR3 bases are TGCGCCAGCAGCTTGGACTACCAGACCTACGAGCAGTACTTC. This codes for CASSLDYQTYEQYF.